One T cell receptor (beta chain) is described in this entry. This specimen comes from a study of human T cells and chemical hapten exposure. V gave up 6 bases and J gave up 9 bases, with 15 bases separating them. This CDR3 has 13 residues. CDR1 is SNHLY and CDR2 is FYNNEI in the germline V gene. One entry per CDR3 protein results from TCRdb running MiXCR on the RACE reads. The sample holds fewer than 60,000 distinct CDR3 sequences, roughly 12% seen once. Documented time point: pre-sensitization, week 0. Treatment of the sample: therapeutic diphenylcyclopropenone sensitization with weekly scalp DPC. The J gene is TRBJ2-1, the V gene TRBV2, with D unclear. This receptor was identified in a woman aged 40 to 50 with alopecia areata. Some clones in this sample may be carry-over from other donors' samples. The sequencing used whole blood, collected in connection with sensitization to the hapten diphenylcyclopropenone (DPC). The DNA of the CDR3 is TGTGCCAGCAGGCCCCGAGGATTGGGTGAGCAGTTCTTC. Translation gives CASRPRGLGEQFF.